The entry that follows covers one TCR beta chain sequence. Study members were between roughly 18 and 89 years old and lived in some 22 US regions. Participants were placed into cohorts based on the clinical history they reported. These data belong to a study of blood T cell repertoires in COVID-19. Across the study: Sample material is recorded as cDNA or gDNA derived from T cells, B-cell-depleted T cells, or PBMCs.

As handled by the study authors: From reference gene primer amplification, estimates of nucleated cell counts were derived. Clones were sequenced by immunoSEQ multiplex PCR, and TCRdb holds only the in-frame ones, with some missing. V and J calls plus clone size are reproduced from that table; the DNA served to infer D and trimming. The sample has around 450,000 clones, 90% seen once. The CDR3 extends over 14 amino acids. V gave up 0 bases and J gave up 5 bases, with 11 bases separating them. Germline V gene lookup returns CDR1 SGDLS and CDR2 YYNGEE. The sequence was collected from a man in his late teens or twenties who had recovered from COVID-19. The chain carries TRBV9 and TRBJ1-1, with D possibly matching TRBD1 (5 bases). Source material: PBMCs or T cells enriched from blood (not recorded which). The CDR3 here is CASSVATGGTEAFF. The CDR3 nucleotides are TGTGCCAGCAGCGTAGCTACGGGGGGGACTGAAGCTTTCTTT.